This T cell receptor beta chain emerged from a study of blood T cell repertoires in COVID-19. The overall study: The origin of the acute and convalescent COVID-19 samples was the United States, Italy and Spain. T cells, B-cell-depleted T cells, or PBMCs supplied cDNA or gDNA.

Original processing methods: Quantification of nucleated cells was approximated via reference gene primer amplification. TCRdb keeps only in-frame clones here, not all; method: immunoSEQ multiplex PCR. The V and J calls and the clone size are those of that table, but D and trimming were determined from the DNA. Among about 300,000 clones, 80% to 90% were seen once, and the ten largest hold about 1.2%. With 0 bases clipped from V and 0 bases from J, the junction kept 5 bases outside the gene matches. The CDR3 consists of 16 residues. Germline V gene sequence: CDR1 SGHRS, CDR2 YFSETQ. The sample taken for sequencing was peripheral blood. The TCR was taken from a woman aged 45 to 65 with acute or convalescent COVID-19. The chain combines TRBV5-1 with TRBJ2-7; 8 bases are a match to TRBD2. The CDR3 DNA reads as TGCGCCAGCAGCTTGGGATCTAGCGGGTACTCCTACGAGCAGTACTTC. Translated: CASSLGSSGYSYEQYF.